The 17 T cell receptor beta chains reported below all come from one sample, sequenced in a study of shared clonotypes between healthy human individuals. TCRdb's copy holds only in-frame clones and misses some; the assay was immunoSEQ multiplex PCR. The sample records roughly 500,000 clones, about 76% being singletons. Sequences were obtained from PBMCs. These receptors were collected from a woman aged 40 to 49 in good health. Some clones in this sample may be carry-over from other donors' samples.

The chain carries TRBV15 and TRBJ1-1; D is unresolved. This CDR3 comprises 13 residues. Trimming took off 2 bases at V and 8 bases at J, with 12 bases between the two ends. Per the germline V gene, CDR1 is LNHNV and CDR2 is YYDKDF (reference sequence). CDR3 in DNA: TGTGCCACCAGCAGACCCCCGACTGGAGAAGCTTTCTTT. This codes for CATSRPPTGEAFF. Based on the CDR3 plus reference TRBV15 and TRBJ1-1, the full variable domain is DAMVIQNPRYQVTQFGKPVTLSCSQTLNHNVMYWYQQKSSQAPKLLFHYYDKDFNNEADTPDNFQSRRPNTSFCFLDIRSPGLGDTAMYLCATSRPPTGEAFFGQGTRLTVV.

Concerning this clone: The same CDR3 also results from other DNA sequences found in this sample. The gene calls are TRBV18 and TRBJ2-1; D might be TRBD1 (7 bases). The ends were cut back, 3 bases at V and 5 bases at J, with 14 bases in the middle. From germline, CDR1 is KGHSH and CDR2 LQKENI. This CDR3 has 15 amino acids. CDR3 residues: CASSPGQGGNNEQFF. The CDR3 DNA follows: TGTGCCAGCTCACCCGGGCAGGGGGGAAACAATGAGCAGTTCTTC.

The chain links TRBV9 to TRBJ2-2; 7 bases match TRBD2. CDR1 is SGDLS and CDR2 is YYNGEE in the germline V gene. The CDR3 extends over 14 amino acids. With V trimmed by 0 bases and J by 8 bases, 4 bases remained unmatched. This CDR3 reads CASSVVAGAGELFF. CDR3 DNA: TGTGCCAGCAGCGTAGTTGCGGGAGCGGGGGAGCTGTTTTTT.

Here the CDR3 DNA reads TGTGCCAGCAGCTTAGGACAGGGGGATGGCTACACCTTC. Protein product: CASSLGQGDGYTF. The chain has TRBV7-9 and TRBJ1-2; 9 bases align to TRBD1. J was trimmed by 6 bases and V by 1 base; bases with no gene match: 0. From germline, CDR1 is SEHNR and CDR2 FQNEAQ (reference sequence). This CDR3 contains 13 residues.

This clone came up once. The rearrangement uses TRBV2 and TRBJ2-3; D not resolved. V was trimmed by 2 bases and J by 6 bases, leaving 15 bases between them. The CDR3 contains 15 residues. Looked up from germline, CDR1 is SNHLY and CDR2 is FYNNEI. Here the CDR3 reads CASSERTTLRDTQYF. The CDR3 bases are TGTGCCAGCAGTGAACGTACGACCCTCCGGGATACGCAGTATTTT.

J is TRBJ2-7 and V is TRBV29-1; the D gene is possibly TRBD1 (6 bases). V lost 5 bases and J 2 bases, leaving 10 bases between the germline ends. The CDR3 is 12 amino acids. Germline values: CDR1 SQVTM, CDR2 ANQGSEA. The DNA of the CDR3 is TGCAGCGTTAGGACAGATACCTACGAGCAGTACTTC. This gives the protein CSVRTDTYEQYF.

There are a few counts of this clone. The chain combines TRBV7-2 with TRBJ2-7; D gene unclear. Germline CDR1 is SGHTA and CDR2 is FQGNSA. The ends were cut back, 4 bases at V and 2 bases at J, with 6 bases in the middle. This CDR3 has 12 residues. This chain's CDR3 is CASSSQPYEQYF. In DNA, the CDR3 is TGTGCCAGCAGCTCCCAGCCCTACGAGCAGTACTTC.

The count of this clone is one. The chain combines TRBV7-8 with TRBJ1-2; D unclear. Germline V CDR1 and CDR2: SGHVS, FQNEAQ. V was cut by 2 bases and J by 0 bases, with 7 bases left in between. This CDR3 region has 14 residues. The CDR3: CASSLRLPNYGYTF. The CDR3 DNA reads TGTGCCAGCAGCTTAAGGTTGCCTAACTATGGCTACACCTTC.

The V and J genes are TRBV27 and TRBJ2-5; D may be TRBD1 (5 bases). Trimming removed 4 bases from V and 2 bases from J, with 11 bases in between. The CDR3 loop spans 14 amino acids. CDR1 MNHEY and CDR2 SMNVEV come from the germline V gene (reference sequence). CDR3 nucleotide sequence: TGTGCCAGCAGTTCCTACAGGAGTCAAGAGACCCAGTACTTC. Translated, it gives CASSSYRSQETQYF.

V is TRBV7-3 and J is TRBJ2-3; unclear D gene. V lost 2 bases to trimming and J lost 4 bases, with 7 bases between them. There are 13 residues in the CDR3. Per germline, CDR1 SGHTA and CDR2 FQGTGA. CDR3 loop: CASSLREADTQYF. CDR3 in DNA: TGTGCCAGCAGCTTACGTGAGGCAGATACGCAGTATTTT.

CDR3 bases: TGTGCCAGCAGGGGGGGACTAGCGGGAGTCGGCGAGCAGTACTTC. Its translation is CASRGGLAGVGEQYF. This chain uses TRBV2 with TRBJ2-7; 14 bases align to TRBD2. Germline V gene data show CDR1 as SNHLY and CDR2 as FYNNEI. V shed 6 bases, J shed 6 bases, and the junction held 7 bases outside the gene matches. The CDR3 consists of 15 residues.

In its sample, this clone was seen many times. This chain uses TRBV10-3 with TRBJ1-2; no reliable D call. V lost 5 bases, J lost 3 bases, and 10 bases lay in between. The CDR3 consists of 13 residues. The germline gives CDR1 ENHRY, CDR2 SYGVKD. The CDR3 spells CAISMDRDYGYTF. The CDR3 DNA is TGTGCCATCAGTATGGACCGCGACTATGGCTACACCTTC.

The J gene is TRBJ2-3, the V gene TRBV6-4; D is tentatively TRBD1 or TRBD2 (5 bases each). This CDR3 region has 14 residues. CDR1 and CDR2 (germline): MRHNA, SNTAGT. V was clipped by 2 bases and J by 2 bases, with 8 bases between them. The DNA for the CDR3 is TGTGCCAGCAGTGACACGGGACCCACAGATACGCAGTATTTT. Protein: CASSDTGPTDTQYF.

This clone came up a few times. The chain couples TRBV30 to TRBJ1-5; possibly TRBD1 for D (6 bases). CDR3 length: 13 residues. With 0 bases removed from V and 6 bases from J, the gap between germline ends came to 9 bases. Germline V gene sequence: CDR1 GTSNPN, CDR2 SVGIG (reference sequence). CDR3 sequence reads: CAWSVIGGQPQHF. In DNA, the CDR3 is TGTGCCTGGAGTGTAATAGGGGGTCAGCCCCAGCATTTT.

This chain links TRBV29-1 with TRBJ2-7; 8 bases agree with TRBD2. The CDR3 sequence is 14 residues long. Trimming cost V 4 bases and J 3 bases; bases outside gene matches: 8. Germline CDR1 and CDR2: SQVTM and ANQGSEA. The CDR3 DNA reads TGCAGCGTTGCCCGGCCCCGGGGGGGCTACGAGCAGTACTTC. This translates into CSVARPRGGYEQYF.

The J gene is TRBJ2-7, the V gene TRBV18; D unclear. This CDR3 has 14 amino acids. Trimming pared 0 bases from V and 2 bases from J, leaving 8 bases between. Looked up from germline, CDR1 is KGHSH and CDR2 is LQKENI. The CDR3 DNA follows: TGTGCCAGCTCACCACCGACGGGTACCTACGAGCAGTACTTC. Amino acid sequence: CASSPPTGTYEQYF. Supplemented by reference TRBV18 and TRBJ2-7, the full variable domain reads NAGVMQNPRHLVRRRGQEARLRCSPMKGHSHVYWYRQLPEEGLKFMVYLQKENIIDESGMPKERFSAEFPKEGPSILRIQQVVRGDSAAYFCASSPPTGTYEQYFGPGTRLTVT.

V is TRBV6-5 and J is TRBJ2-7; TRBD2 might be the D (6 bases). Deletions cut 0 bases from V and 6 bases from J, with 18 bases between. This CDR3 is 16 amino acids long. CDR1 MNHEY and CDR2 SVGAGI come from the germline V gene. The CDR3: CASSYSSGREVGEQYF. The CDR3 coding sequence is TGTGCCAGCAGTTACTCATCAGGCAGGGAGGTTGGCGAGCAGTACTTC.